The 3 T cell receptor beta chains given below trace back to one sample, sequenced in a study of cytomegalovirus exposure and HLA in healthy donors. PCR was performed using 60 Vbeta and 13 Jbeta primers. Generated by immunoSEQ multiplex PCR, the TCRdb table keeps only in-frame clones and is missing some. The sample records around 150,000 clones, 80% to 90% being singletons. Sequencing input: PBMCs. The origin of the receptors is a man younger than 30 in good health and CMV-seropositive.

The chain combines TRBV5-1 with TRBJ1-1, with D maybe TRBD1 (5 bases). V was shortened by 0 bases and J by 5 bases, with 11 bases between the two germline ends. The CDR3 contains 14 residues. Germline values: CDR1 SGHRS, CDR2 YFSETQ. The CDR3 protein is CASSLARGDTEAFF. CDR3 sequence (DNA): TGCGCCAGCAGCTTGGCCCGGGGGGATACTGAAGCTTTCTTT.

The CDR3 protein is CASSLDSGLNSPLHF. CDR3 DNA: TGTGCCAGCAGTTTAGACTCAGGGCTTAATTCACCCCTCCACTTT. The chain couples TRBV28 to TRBJ1-6; D perhaps matches TRBD1 (5 bases). The V end was cut by 2 bases, the J end by 6 bases, with 11 bases between. The length of the CDR3 is 15 residues. The germline V gene encodes CDR1 MDHEN and CDR2 SYDVKM.

This chain joins TRBV2 and TRBJ2-5; D call uncertain. Looked up from germline, CDR1 is SNHLY and CDR2 is FYNNEI. V was pared by 7 bases and J by 1 base, with 10 bases between. This CDR3 has 13 residues. CDR3 nucleotide sequence: TGTGCCAGCACTGGTTACAGCCAAGAGACCCAGTACTTC. Its translation: CASTGYSQETQYF.